The entry below describes one TCR beta chain. Its antigen is not identified. This CDR3 has 17 amino acids. V trimming: 4 bases; J trimming: 6 bases; junction bases outside the gene matches: 11. Germline CDR1 is MGHRA and CDR2 is YSYEKL. This sample was taken from a study of PD-1 blockade in mismatch repair-deficient tumors. Study overall: All were previously treated, progressing patients with about 11 mismatch repair-deficient cancer types. Study-level results: After pembrolizumab, tumor-resident clones rose rapidly, then generally contracted before radiologic responses.

Mismatch repair deficiency was confirmed in all patients, by PCR or immunohistochemistry. Clones were sequenced by immunoSEQ multiplex PCR, and TCRdb holds only the in-frame ones, with some missing. In the table there are some 85,000 clones, approximately 80% of which are singletons. This clonotype was sampled from an adult with mismatch repair-deficient cancer. This chain connects TRBV4-1 to TRBJ2-3; 12 bases line up with TRBD2. The material was peripheral blood, obtained 44 weeks after starting pembrolizumab. The CDR3: CASSPWASGRASDTQYF. The CDR3 DNA is TGCGCCAGCAGCCCATGGGCTAGCGGGAGGGCCTCGGATACGCAGTATTTT.